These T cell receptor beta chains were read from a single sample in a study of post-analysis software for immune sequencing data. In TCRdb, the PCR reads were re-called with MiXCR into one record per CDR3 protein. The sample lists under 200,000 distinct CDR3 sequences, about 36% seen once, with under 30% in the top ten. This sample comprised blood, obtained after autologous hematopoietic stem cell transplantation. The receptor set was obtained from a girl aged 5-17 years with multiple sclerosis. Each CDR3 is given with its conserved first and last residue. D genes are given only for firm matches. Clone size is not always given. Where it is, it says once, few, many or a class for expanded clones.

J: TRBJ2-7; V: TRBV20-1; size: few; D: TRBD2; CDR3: CSAPDRASGSRSSYEQYF; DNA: TGCAGTGCTCCAGATAGGGCTAGCGGGAGCCGGAGCTCCTACGAGCAGTACTTC
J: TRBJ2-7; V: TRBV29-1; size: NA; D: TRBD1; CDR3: CSVRQGGAYEQYF; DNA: TGCAGCGTTAGACAGGGGGGCGCCTACGAGCAGTACTTC
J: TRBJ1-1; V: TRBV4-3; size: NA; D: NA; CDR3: CASSQLPQAGDVMNTEAFF; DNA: TGCGCCAGCAGCCAACTCCCACAGGCGGGGGATGTAATGAACACTGAAGCTTTCTTT
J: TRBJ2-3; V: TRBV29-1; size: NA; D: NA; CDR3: CSVEGPGLGQYF; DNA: TGCAGCGTTGAAGGACCAGGCTTAGGGCAGTATTTT
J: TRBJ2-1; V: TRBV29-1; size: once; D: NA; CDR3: CSLVSDDSGTSSYEQFF; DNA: TGCAGCCTTGTCTCCGACGATAGCGGAACGAGCTCCTACGAGCAGTTCTTC
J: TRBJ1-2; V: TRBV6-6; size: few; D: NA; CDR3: CASRPNSDGYGYTF; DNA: TGTGCCAGCAGACCTAATTCGGACGGCTATGGCTACACCTTC
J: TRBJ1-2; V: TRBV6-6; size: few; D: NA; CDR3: CAIAGGPPNYGYTF; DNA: TGTGCCATAGCCGGGGGGCCCCCTAACTATGGCTACACCTTC
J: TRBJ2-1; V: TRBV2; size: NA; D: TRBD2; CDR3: CASSERGGGSISYNEQFF; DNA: TGTGCCAGCAGTGAAAGGGGAGGCGGGAGTATCTCCTACAATGAGCAGTTCTTC
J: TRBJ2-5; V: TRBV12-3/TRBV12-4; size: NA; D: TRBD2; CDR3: CASTSGLAETQYF; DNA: TGTGCCAGCACTTCGGGACTAGCGGAGACCCAGTACTTC
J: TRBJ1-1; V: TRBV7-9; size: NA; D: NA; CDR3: CASSLRQNTEAFF; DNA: TGTGCCAGCAGCTTGAGACAGAACACTGAAGCTTTCTTT
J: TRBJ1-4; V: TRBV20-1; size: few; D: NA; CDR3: CSAKKGKLFF; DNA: TGCAGTGCCAAAAAGGGAAAACTGTTTTTT
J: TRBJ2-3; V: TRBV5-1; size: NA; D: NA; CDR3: CASSMRSGNTQYF; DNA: TGCGCCAGCAGCATGCGCTCCGGGAATACGCAGTATTTT
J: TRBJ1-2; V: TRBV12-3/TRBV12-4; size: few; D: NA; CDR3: CASSPFGWQGHGYTF; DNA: TGTGCCAGCAGTCCTTTTGGATGGCAGGGACATGGCTACACCTTC
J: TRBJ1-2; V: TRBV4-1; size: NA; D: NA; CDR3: CASSQETRPSYGYTF; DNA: TGCGCCAGCAGCCAAGAAACCAGGCCCTCCTATGGCTACACCTTC
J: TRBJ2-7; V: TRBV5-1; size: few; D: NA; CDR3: CASSLASGAGLPSYEQYF; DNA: TGCGCCAGCAGCTTGGCCTCCGGGGCAGGGCTTCCCTCCTACGAGCAGTACTTC
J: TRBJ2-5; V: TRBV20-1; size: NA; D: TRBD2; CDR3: CSARRWREGPQETQYF; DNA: TGCAGTGCTAGAAGATGGCGGGAGGGCCCCCAAGAGACCCAGTACTTC
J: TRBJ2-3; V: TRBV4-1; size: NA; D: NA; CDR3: CASSQDLAISSTDTQYF; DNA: TGCGCCAGCAGCCAAGATCTAGCAATCTCTAGCACAGATACGCAGTATTTT
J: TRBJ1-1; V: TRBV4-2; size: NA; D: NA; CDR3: CASSQGTVNTEAFF; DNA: TGTGCCAGCAGCCAAGGGACCGTGAACACTGAAGCTTTCTTT
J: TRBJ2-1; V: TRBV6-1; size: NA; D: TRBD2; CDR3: CASRPTSGGTYNEQFF; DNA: TGTGCCAGCCGACCGACTAGCGGGGGGACCTACAATGAGCAGTTCTTC
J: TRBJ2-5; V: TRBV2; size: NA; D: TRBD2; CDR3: CASSRTSGEETQYF; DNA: TGTGCCAGCAGTCGGACTAGCGGAGAAGAGACCCAGTACTTC